The 11 T cell receptor beta chains below all came from one sample that was sequenced in a study of CD4 T cells in relation to SARS-CoV-2 and coronaviruses. The table came from immunoSEQ multiplex PCR; TCRdb's copy has only in-frame clones and leaves some out. This sample has about 18,000 clones, with around 80% found just once. The unexposed donors gave CD4+ T cells in about 2011-2019, prior to COVID-19. The cells were cultured for under 13 days before CD4+ T cells were isolated. No antigen has been identified for these receptors. Sample: CD4+ T cells from PBMCs, cultured in vitro. These receptors were obtained from a human donor in good health.

The rearrangement joins TRBV5-1 to TRBJ2-1; no clear D gene. Germline loops: CDR1 SGHRS, CDR2 YFSETQ. The CDR3 extends over 16 amino acids. The V end lost 0 bases, the J end lost 3 bases, and 13 bases lay between the germline ends. The CDR3 sequence: CASSLEGANLYNEQFF. The CDR3 region has the DNA TGCGCCAGCAGCTTGGAAGGTGCGAACCTCTACAATGAGCAGTTCTTC. The full variable domain, rest sourced from reference TRBV5-1 and TRBJ2-1, is KAGVTQTPRYLIKTRGQQVTLSCSPISGHRSVSWYQQTPGQGLQFLFEYFSETQRNKGNFPGRFSGRQFSNSRSEMNVSTLELGDSALYLCASSLEGANLYNEQFFGPGTRLTVL.

The chain employs TRBV20-1 and TRBJ2-1; D may match TRBD1 or TRBD2 (6 bases each). This CDR3 has 15 amino acids. V was cut by 3 bases and J by 4 bases, with 16 bases left in between. The germline V gene has CDR1 DFQATT and CDR2 SNEGSKA (reference sequence). This CDR3 reads CSASHPRGQYNEQFF. In DNA, the CDR3 is TGCAGTGCTAGTCACCCCCGGGGGCAATACAATGAGCAGTTCTTC.

V and J are TRBV27 and TRBJ1-5; D remains ambiguous. Trimming removed 3 bases from V and 3 bases from J, with 9 bases in between. CDR1 and CDR2 from the germline V gene are MNHEY and SMNVEV (reference sequence). The CDR3 consists of 14 residues. In DNA form, the CDR3 reads TGTGCCAGCAGTTTGTACAGTTCCAATCAGCCCCAGCATTTT. This translates into CASSLYSSNQPQHF.

J is TRBJ2-5 and V is TRBV7-3, with a tentative D call TRBD1 (6 bases). V was trimmed by 1 base and J by 5 bases, leaving 14 bases between them. This CDR3 contains 15 residues. Germline values: CDR1 SGHTA, CDR2 FQGTGA. The DNA for the CDR3 is TGTGCCAGCAGCTTAAGGGACACCCCCTTGGAGACCCAGTACTTC. Residues: CASSLRDTPLETQYF.

The chain combines TRBV20-1 with TRBJ2-1; D uncertain. CDR3 size: 12 residues. CDR1 DFQATT and CDR2 SNEGSKA come from the germline V gene (reference sequence). With 3 bases removed from V and 5 bases from J, the gap between germline ends came to 8 bases. CDR3 protein: CSASYRNNEQFF. The CDR3 coding sequence is TGCAGTGCTAGTTACAGAAACAATGAGCAGTTCTTC.

This clone has only a few counts. This chain links TRBV5-6 with TRBJ1-1, with D possibly being TRBD1 (6 bases). V lost 4 bases and J 5 bases, leaving 12 bases between the germline ends. The CDR3 runs to 13 residues. Germline V gives CDR1 SGHDT, CDR2 YYEEEE. The DNA for the CDR3 is TGTGCCAGCAGCACGGCAGGGGTGACTGAAGCTTTCTTT. This translates into CASSTAGVTEAFF.

The V call is TRBV7-2, the J call TRBJ2-1; D gene ambiguous. Between the trimmed V and J ends, which lost 0 bases and 9 bases, there was a span of 12 bases. The V gene's germline CDR1 is SGHTA and CDR2 FQGNSA. This CDR3 is 14 amino acids long. The CDR3, as DNA: TGTGCCAGCAGCTTAGCGCGGTCTTGGGGTGAGCAGTTCTTC. It codes for CASSLARSWGEQFF. Together with reference TRBV7-2 and TRBJ2-1, the CDR3 gives the full variable domain: GAGVSQSPSNKVTEKGKDVELRCDPISGHTALYWYRQSLGQGLEFLIYFQGNSAPDKSGLPSDRFSAERTGGSVSTLTIQRTQQEDSAVYLCASSLARSWGEQFFGPGTRLTVL.

This chain connects TRBV10-1 to TRBJ2-3; D remains ambiguous. This CDR3 has 14 residues. Germline CDR1 reads WNHNN; CDR2 reads SYGVQD (reference sequence). Trimming took 5 bases from V and 1 from J, leaving 10 bases between them. Written as DNA, the CDR3 is TGCGCCAGCAGTTCCCAGTTGGGCACAGATACGCAGTATTTT. Translating it yields CASSSQLGTDTQYF.

The chain combines TRBV19 with TRBJ1-5, with 9 bases lining up with TRBD1. Germline loops: CDR1 LNHDA, CDR2 SQIVND (reference sequence). The CDR3 runs to 15 residues. V lost 7 bases and J lost 4; bases outside the gene matches: 8. Here the CDR3 reads CASTTLDRGNQPQHF. CDR3 coding DNA: TGTGCCAGTACTACCCTGGACAGGGGTAATCAGCCCCAGCATTTT.

J is TRBJ2-3 and V is TRBV9; D call uncertain. The CDR3 has 13 residues. Germline lookup yields CDR1 SGDLS and CDR2 YYNGEE. Trimming pared 0 bases from V and 7 bases from J, leaving 9 bases between. The CDR3 loop reads CASSVDLTNTQYF. The CDR3 nucleotides are TGTGCCAGCAGCGTAGACTTGACCAATACGCAGTATTTT.

The V gene is TRBV3-1 (or the pseudogene TRBV3-2), the J gene TRBJ1-5; D is uncertain. This CDR3 comprises 14 residues. CDR1 is LGHDT, CDR2 YNNKEL, per germline (reference sequence). V was shortened by 1 base and J by 0 bases, with 4 bases between the two germline ends. CDR3 amino acids: CASSQGNSNQPQHF. CDR3 nucleotides: TGTGCCAGCAGCCAAGGGAATAGCAATCAGCCCCAGCATTTT.